The clone carrying this T cell receptor beta chain was counted only a few times. Uncontrolled infection, other autoimmune disease, pregnancy and lactation each barred patients from inclusion. TCR beta CDR3 regions were amplified from RNA transcripts. First-round RT-PCR targeting the TCR CDR3 was performed with the HTBI primer set. TCRdb reprocessed the multiplex PCR reads via MiXCR and lists one record per CDR3 protein. Here the sample spans approximately 690,000 distinct CDR3 sequences, more than 20% being singletons. The record originates from a study of T cells in Graves' hyperthyroidism and ophthalmopathy. Per germline, CDR1 MDHEN and CDR2 SYDVKM. Trimming left V 4 bases short and J 7 bases short, with 14 bases between. The CDR3 has 14 amino acids.

Sequences were obtained from blood. This sequence originates from a man aged 30-40 years with Graves' ophthalmopathy. V is TRBV28 and J is TRBJ1-5; tentative D call: TRBD1 (5 bases). The chain's CDR3 is CASSWGITSQPQHF. CDR3 DNA sequence: TGTGCCAGCAGTTGGGGGATCACGTCCCAGCCCCAGCATTTT.